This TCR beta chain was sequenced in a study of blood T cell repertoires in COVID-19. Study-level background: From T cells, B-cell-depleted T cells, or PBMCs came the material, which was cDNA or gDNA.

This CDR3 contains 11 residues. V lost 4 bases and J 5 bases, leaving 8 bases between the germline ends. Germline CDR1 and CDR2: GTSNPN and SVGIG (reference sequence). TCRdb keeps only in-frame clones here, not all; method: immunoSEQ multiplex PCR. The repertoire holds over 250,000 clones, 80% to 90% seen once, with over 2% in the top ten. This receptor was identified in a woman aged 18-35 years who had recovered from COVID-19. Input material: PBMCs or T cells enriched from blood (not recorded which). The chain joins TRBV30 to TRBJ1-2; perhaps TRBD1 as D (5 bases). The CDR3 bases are TGTGCCTGGACAGGGCTGTATGGCTACACCTTC. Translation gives CAWTGLYGYTF.